This TCR beta chain was found in a study of blood T cell repertoires in COVID-19. Study-wide background: The origin of the acute and convalescent COVID-19 samples was the United States, Italy and Spain. T cells, B-cell-depleted T cells, or PBMCs supplied cDNA or gDNA.

V was pared by 2 bases and J by 2 bases, with 3 bases of the junction left unmatched. Germline CDR1 reads MRHNA; CDR2 reads SNTAGT. The CDR3 contains 15 residues. Patients in Seattle were enrolled during active infection, then followed longitudinally. Original analysis: Counts of nucleated cells, estimated from reference gene primer amplification, were obtained. Using immunoSEQ multiplex PCR, the repertoire was profiled, and TCRdb retains in-frame clones only, with some absent. V, J and clone size reflect that table, while D and trimming were determined from the DNA. The sample carries approximately 290,000 clones, 85% to 90% recorded once.

The sequenced sample consisted of peripheral blood. The genes are TRBV6-4 and TRBJ2-7; 10 bases align to TRBD1. The clonotype originates from a young woman with COVID-19, enrolled during active disease. The CDR3 loop is CASSDTGTGAYEQYF. Here the CDR3 DNA reads TGTGCCAGCAGTGACACCGGGACAGGGGCCTACGAGCAGTACTTC.